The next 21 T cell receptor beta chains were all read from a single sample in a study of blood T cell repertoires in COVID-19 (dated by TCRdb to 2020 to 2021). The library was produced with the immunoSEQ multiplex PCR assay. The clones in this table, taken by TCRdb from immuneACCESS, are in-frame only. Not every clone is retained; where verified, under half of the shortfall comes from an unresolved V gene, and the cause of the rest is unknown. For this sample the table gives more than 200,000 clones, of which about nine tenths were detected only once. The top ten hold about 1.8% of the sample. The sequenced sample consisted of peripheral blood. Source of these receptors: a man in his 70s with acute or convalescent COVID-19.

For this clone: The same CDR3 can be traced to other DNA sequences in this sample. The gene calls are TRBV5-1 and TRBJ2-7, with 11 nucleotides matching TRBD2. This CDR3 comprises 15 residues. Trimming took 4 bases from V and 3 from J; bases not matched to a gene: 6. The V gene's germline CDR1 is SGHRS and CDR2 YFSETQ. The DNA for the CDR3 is TGCGCCAGCAGCCCAACTAGCGGGAGTAGCTACGAGCAGTACTTC. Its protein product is CASSPTSGSSYEQYF.

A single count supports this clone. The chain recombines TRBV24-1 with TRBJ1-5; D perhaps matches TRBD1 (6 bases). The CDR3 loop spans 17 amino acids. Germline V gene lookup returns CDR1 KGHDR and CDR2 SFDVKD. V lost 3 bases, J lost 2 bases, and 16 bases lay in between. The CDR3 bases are TGTGCCACCAGTGATCAAACGACAGGAGAGGGCAATCAGCCCCAGCATTTT. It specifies CATSDQTTGEGNQPQHF.

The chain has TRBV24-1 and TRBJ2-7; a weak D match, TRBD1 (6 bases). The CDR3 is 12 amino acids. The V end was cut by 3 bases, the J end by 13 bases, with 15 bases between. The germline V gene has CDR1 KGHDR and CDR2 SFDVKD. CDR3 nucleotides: TGTGCCACCAGTGATCGTACAGGGCCTATCTACTTC. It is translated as CATSDRTGPIYF.

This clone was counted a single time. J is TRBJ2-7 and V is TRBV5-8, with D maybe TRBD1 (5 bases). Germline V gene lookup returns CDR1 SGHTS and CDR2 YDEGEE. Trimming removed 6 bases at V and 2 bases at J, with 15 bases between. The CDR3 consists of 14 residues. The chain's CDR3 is CASTLGPGPYEQYF. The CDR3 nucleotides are TGTGCCAGCACCCTTGGTCCAGGGCCCTACGAGCAGTACTTC.

CDR3 DNA: TGTGCCACCAGTGACCCGGGGACTAGCGGGACGAAGCAGTTCTTC. Encoded protein: CATSDPGTSGTKQFF. V and J are TRBV24-1 and TRBJ2-1, with TRBD2 matching 13 bases. CDR3 length: 15 residues. Per the germline V gene, CDR1 is KGHDR and CDR2 is SFDVKD. V lost 4 bases, J lost 11 bases, and 7 bases stayed unmatched.

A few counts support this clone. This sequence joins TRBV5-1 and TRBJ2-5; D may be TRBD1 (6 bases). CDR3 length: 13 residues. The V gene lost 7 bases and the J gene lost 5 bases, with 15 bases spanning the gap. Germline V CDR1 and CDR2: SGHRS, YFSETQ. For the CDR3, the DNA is TGCGCCAGCCATACAGGGACCGGGGAGACCCAGTACTTC. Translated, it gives CASHTGTGETQYF.

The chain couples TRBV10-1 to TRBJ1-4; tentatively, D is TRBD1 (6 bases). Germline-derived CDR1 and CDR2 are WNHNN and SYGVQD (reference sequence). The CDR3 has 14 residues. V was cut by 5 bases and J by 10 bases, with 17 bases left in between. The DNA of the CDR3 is TGCGCCAGCAGTCCGGGACACGGCGGTGGAAAACTGTTTTTT. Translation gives CASSPGHGGGKLFF.

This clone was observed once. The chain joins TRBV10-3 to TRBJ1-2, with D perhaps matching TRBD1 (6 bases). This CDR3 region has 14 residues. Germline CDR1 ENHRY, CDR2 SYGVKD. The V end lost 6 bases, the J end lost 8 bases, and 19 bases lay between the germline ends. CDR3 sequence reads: CAISQDRPQRGYTF. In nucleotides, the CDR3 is TGTGCCATCAGCCAAGACAGGCCTCAACGGGGCTACACCTTC.

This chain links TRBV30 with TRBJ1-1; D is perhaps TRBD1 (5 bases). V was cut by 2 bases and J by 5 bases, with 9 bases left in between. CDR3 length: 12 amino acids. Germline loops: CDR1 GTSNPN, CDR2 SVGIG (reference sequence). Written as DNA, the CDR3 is TGTGCCTGGAGTCAGGGAGGTACTGAAGCTTTCTTT. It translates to CAWSQGGTEAFF.

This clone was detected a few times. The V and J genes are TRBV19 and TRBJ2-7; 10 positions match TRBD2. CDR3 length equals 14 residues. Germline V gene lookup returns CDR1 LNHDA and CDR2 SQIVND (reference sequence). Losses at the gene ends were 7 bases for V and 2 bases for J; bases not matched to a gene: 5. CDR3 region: CASKVTSGTYEQYF. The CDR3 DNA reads TGTGCCAGTAAAGTAACTAGCGGGACCTACGAGCAGTACTTC.

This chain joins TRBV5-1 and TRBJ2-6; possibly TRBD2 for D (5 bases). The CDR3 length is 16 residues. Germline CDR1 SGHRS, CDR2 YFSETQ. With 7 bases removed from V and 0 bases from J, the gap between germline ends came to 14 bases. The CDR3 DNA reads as TGCGCCAGCTCCTCGGGTGGGAGCTCTGGGGCCAACGTCCTGACTTTC. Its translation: CASSSGGSSGANVLTF.

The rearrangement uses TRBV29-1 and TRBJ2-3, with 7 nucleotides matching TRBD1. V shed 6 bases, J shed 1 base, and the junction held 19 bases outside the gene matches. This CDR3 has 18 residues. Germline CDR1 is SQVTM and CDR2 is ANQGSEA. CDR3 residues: CSVRRTNGQALRTDTQYF. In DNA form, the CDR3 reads TGCAGCGTAAGACGAACTAACGGACAGGCGCTTCGCACAGATACGCAGTATTTT.

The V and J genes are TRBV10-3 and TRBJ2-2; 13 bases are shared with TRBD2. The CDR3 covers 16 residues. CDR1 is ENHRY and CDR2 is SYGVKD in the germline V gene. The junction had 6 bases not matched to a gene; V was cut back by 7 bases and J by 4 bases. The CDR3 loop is CAITAGTSGVTGELFF. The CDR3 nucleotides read TGTGCCATCACCGCTGGGACTAGCGGGGTCACCGGGGAGCTGTTTTTT.

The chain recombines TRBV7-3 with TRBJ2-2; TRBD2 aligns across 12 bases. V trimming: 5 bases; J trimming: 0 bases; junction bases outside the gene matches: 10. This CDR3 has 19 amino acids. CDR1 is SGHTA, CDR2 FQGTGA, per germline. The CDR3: CASSRPLTSGSANTGELFF. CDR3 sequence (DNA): TGTGCCAGCAGCCGACCCCTGACTAGCGGGAGCGCGAACACCGGGGAGCTGTTTTTT.

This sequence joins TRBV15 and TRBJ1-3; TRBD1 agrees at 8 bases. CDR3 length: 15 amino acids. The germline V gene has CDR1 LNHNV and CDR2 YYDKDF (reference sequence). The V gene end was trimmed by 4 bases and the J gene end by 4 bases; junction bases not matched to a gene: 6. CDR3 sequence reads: CATSKDRVDGNTIYF. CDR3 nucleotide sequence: TGTGCCACCAGCAAGGACAGGGTCGACGGAAACACCATATATTTT.

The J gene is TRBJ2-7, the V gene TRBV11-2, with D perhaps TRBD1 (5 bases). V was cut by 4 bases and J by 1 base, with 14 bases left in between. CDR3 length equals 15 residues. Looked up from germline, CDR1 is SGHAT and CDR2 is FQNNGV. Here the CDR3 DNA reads TGTGCCAGCAGCTCCGACAGCCGCCCATCCTACGAGCAGTACTTC. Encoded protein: CASSSDSRPSYEQYF.

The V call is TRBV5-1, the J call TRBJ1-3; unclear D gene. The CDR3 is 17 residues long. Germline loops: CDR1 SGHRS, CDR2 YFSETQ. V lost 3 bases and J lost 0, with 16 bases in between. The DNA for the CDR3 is TGCGCCAGCAGCTGGGAGACCACCACCATCTCTGGAAACACCATATATTTT. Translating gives CASSWETTTISGNTIYF.

The CDR3 nucleotides are TGTGCCAGCACCCTCCGGGACACCGCCTACGAGCAGTACTTC. Translated: CASTLRDTAYEQYF. V usage is TRBV28 and J usage is TRBJ2-7; possible D gene TRBD1, 6 bases. V lost 7 bases and J 2 bases, leaving 15 bases between the germline ends. Germline-derived CDR1 and CDR2 are MDHEN and SYDVKM. The CDR3 contains 14 residues.

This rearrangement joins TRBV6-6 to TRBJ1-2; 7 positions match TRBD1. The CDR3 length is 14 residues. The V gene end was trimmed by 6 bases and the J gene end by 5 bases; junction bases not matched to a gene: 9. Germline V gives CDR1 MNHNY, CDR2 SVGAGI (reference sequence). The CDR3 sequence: CASRSGTERYGYTF. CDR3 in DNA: TGTGCCAGCAGGTCTGGGACAGAGAGATATGGCTACACCTTC.

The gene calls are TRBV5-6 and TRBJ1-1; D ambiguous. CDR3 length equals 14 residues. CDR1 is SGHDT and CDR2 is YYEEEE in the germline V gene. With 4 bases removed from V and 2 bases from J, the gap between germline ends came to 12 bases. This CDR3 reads CASSRAGSNTEAFF. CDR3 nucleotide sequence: TGTGCCAGCAGCCGTGCCGGGTCCAACACTGAAGCTTTCTTT.

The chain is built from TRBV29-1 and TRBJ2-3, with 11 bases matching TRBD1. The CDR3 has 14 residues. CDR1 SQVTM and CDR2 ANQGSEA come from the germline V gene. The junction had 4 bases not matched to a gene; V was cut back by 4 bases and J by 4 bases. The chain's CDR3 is CSVVVGQGADTQYF. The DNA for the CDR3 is TGCAGCGTTGTCGTGGGACAGGGGGCAGATACGCAGTATTTT.